This TCR beta chain was sequenced in a study of blood T cells in healthy people across ages. Regarding the study as a whole: Among long-lived donors, naive CD4+ cells were more numerous and diversity higher than in aged donors. No one knew whether donors had CMV, which possibly confounded expanded clonotype changes. Naive T cell percentage showed a strong correlation with the diversity of TCR beta.

The V end lost 4 bases, the J end lost 8 bases, and 14 bases lay between the germline ends. CDR1 LGHDT and CDR2 YNNKEL come from the germline V gene (reference sequence). The CDR3 totals 14 residues. Primed by a sample-barcoded 5' primer and a J-beta primer mix, a second PCR proceeded for roughly 6 to 12 cycles. TCRdb re-called the 5' RACE reads with MiXCR, one entry per CDR3 protein. The sample holds 1.2 million to 1.5 million distinct CDR3 sequences; 42% are singletons and the top ten take 7% to 9%. Concerning this clonotype: Its antigen is still unknown.

Each donor had around 9.2 milliliters of peripheral blood drawn. The rearrangement uses TRBV3-1 and TRBJ1-4, with D uncertain. The TCR sequence derives from a woman aged 18-29 years in good health. The sequenced sample was blood. This chain's CDR3 is CASSPGLPEEKLFF. The CDR3 DNA sequence: TGTGCCAGCAGCCCGGGCCTACCAGAGGAAAAACTGTTTTTT. Looking up the rest from reference TRBV3-1 and TRBJ1-4 gives the full variable domain: DTAVSQTPKYLVTQMGNDKSIKCEQNLGHDTMYWYKQDSKKFLKIMFSYNNKELIINETVPNRFSPKSPDKAHLNLHINSLELGDSAVYFCASSPGLPEEKLFFGSGTQLSVL.